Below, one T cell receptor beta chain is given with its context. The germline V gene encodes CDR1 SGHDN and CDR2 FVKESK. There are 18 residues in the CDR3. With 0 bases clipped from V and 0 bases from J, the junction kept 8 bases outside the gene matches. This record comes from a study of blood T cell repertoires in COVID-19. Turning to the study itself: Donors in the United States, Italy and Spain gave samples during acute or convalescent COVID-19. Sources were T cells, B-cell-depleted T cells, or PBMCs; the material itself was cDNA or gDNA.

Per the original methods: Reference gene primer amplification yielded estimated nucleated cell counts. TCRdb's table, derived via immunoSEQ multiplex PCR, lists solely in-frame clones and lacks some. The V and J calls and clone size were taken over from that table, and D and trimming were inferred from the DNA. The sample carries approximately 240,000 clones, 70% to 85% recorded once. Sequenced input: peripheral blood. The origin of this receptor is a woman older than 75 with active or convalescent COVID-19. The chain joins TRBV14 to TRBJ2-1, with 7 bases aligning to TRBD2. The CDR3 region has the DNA TGTGCCAGCAGCCAAGATCGTAGGCGGGAGCGCTCCTACAATGAGCAGTTCTTC. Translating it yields CASSQDRRRERSYNEQFF.